This T cell receptor beta chain comes out of a study of PD-1 blockade in classical Hodgkin lymphoma. Assay: immunoSEQ multiplex PCR; the TCRdb copy retains only in-frame clones and omits some. The sample lists fewer than 35,000 clones, about 93% occurring once. Time point denoted: cycle 4 day 1 (C4D1), after about 6 weeks of nivolumab. Autologous stem cell transplantation was followed by relapse in every patient, and brentuximab vedotin exposure varied. Magnetic negative selection purified CD4+ T cells from thawed PBMCs. Details on this clone: Its antigen is not identified.

General observations from the study: CD4+ TCR diversity, unlike CD8+, climbed significantly by C4D1. The authors excluded patients who started nivolumab under 1 year after ASCT.

V was pared by 1 base and J by 8 bases, with 4 bases of the junction left unmatched. From germline, CDR1 is SGDLS and CDR2 YYNGEE. The CDR3 is 15 residues long. This chain connects TRBV9 to TRBJ2-1; TRBD1 agrees at 12 bases. The TCR sequence derives from a human donor with classical Hodgkin lymphoma. The sample was CD4+ T cells from blood, taken before the fourth cycle of nivolumab. CDR3 sequence reads: CASSVPGQGADEQFF. CDR3 DNA: TGTGCCAGCAGCGTACCGGGACAGGGGGCAGATGAGCAGTTCTTC.